This record looks at one TCR beta chain sequence and its context. Its target is not known. This sample was taken from a study of Ad26.COV2.S vaccination and SARS-CoV-2 variants. For the study at large: Doses of Ad26.COV2.S were injected into muscle once or twice, 56 days apart. Regarding the study as a whole: Spike-specific TCR breadth was greater after Ad26.COV2.S than placebo.

As for treatment: some 20 received Ad26.COV2.S at low or high dose, single or two shots; a few received placebo; per-sample allocation not given. All samples were drawn on day 63, counting from the first vaccine or placebo injection. An adult aged 18-55 years in Boston served as the donor. The data were produced by immunoSEQ multiplex PCR, yet TCRdb's version contains in-frame clones alone and is incomplete. The sample has about 350,000 clones, roughly 90% seen once. This CDR3 spans 14 amino acids. Germline V CDR1 and CDR2: SGHTA, FQGNSA. The V and J ends lost 1 base and 3 bases respectively, with 7 bases between them.

The sequence derives from a person aged 18-65 years who received the Ad26.COV2.S COVID-19 vaccine or a placebo. This material consisted of peripheral blood, taken in a trial of Ad26.COV2.S vaccine versus placebo. The V and J genes are TRBV7-2 and TRBJ1-5, with TRBD1 as a possible D gene (6 bases). For the CDR3, the DNA is TGTGCCAGCAGCTTAGGACAGGTCAATCAGCCCCAGCATTTT. Its protein is CASSLGQVNQPQHF.